The T cell receptor beta chain described here comes from a study of cytomegalovirus exposure and HLA in healthy donors (dated by TCRdb to 2015 to 2018). Concerning the study at large: According to a later analysis, one platform produced both the roughly 130 validation repertoires and the 670 or so repertoires of the first cohort. A separate validation cohort of roughly 110 different subjects was used in addition to the roughly 620-subject first cohort. The aim of the study was to test whether cataloging public T cell receptors could identify signatures of past pathogen exposure. To predict cytomegalovirus infection status, the study combined high-throughput TCR immunosequencing, statistical association of individual TCRs with disease status, and machine learning.

The library was prepared using the immunoSEQ multiplex PCR assay. The source study handled its data this way. To diagnose cytomegalovirus status from the catalog of TCR beta chain sequences, a statistical classification framework was built. As stored in TCRdb, this immuneACCESS dataset retains in-frame rearrangements with V and J assigned. A fraction of the clones does not appear; measured against another copy, unresolved V genes explain less than half of the discrepancy, and the remainder lacks a known reason. V and J calls and clone size follow that table, whereas D and trimming were derived from the DNA. The sample table holds around 70,000 clones, of which 91% were seen once. Around 3% of the sample is held by the ten biggest clonotypes. What the authors observed across the whole study: Three of the identified cytomegalovirus-associated TCR beta chains were confirmed in vitro to be specific for cytomegalovirus antigens. All 120 or so repertoires were used to score co-occurrence in the validation cohort in a later analysis, because that analysis had no HLA typing for the cohort. Cytomegalovirus status was reported to be diagnosed by the classifier with high specificity and sensitivity in both the original and validation cohorts. According to the authors, the approach could potentially be generalized to other disease states and immunological phenotypes. Most TCR sequences were seen in very few donors, while some public TCRs were found in many individuals. The study listed 170 or so TCR beta chains as associated with cytomegalovirus. Subsequent analysis determined that TCRs grouped into clusters in the first cohort also showed a tendency toward co-occurrence across the 120 or so validation repertoires, and 85% to 95% of cluster scores exceeded 0.

Trimming costs V 5 bases and J 9 bases, and their ends lie 17 bases apart. The CDR3 holds 14 amino acids from the cysteine to the phenylalanine. This entry keeps only the CDR3 DNA: 42 bases, framed from base 1. CDR1 SGHTA and CDR2 FQGTGA are derived from the germline V gene. Details on this clone: The clone's antigen remains unknown. Per-base qualities were not stored, and no clone one base away is much larger.

The donors belonged to the validation cohort of roughly 120 subjects, which was separate from the roughly 700-subject first cohort. The sequenced sample was PBMCs. Recombination linked TRBV7-3 to TRBJ2-1; the best D guess is TRBD2, with 6 bases matching. The clonotype originates from a man younger than 35 in good health and CMV-seronegative. CDR3 protein: CASSTQGGKGEQFF. The DNA is TGTGCCAGCAGCACCCAGGGCGGGAAGGGTGAGCAGTTCTTC.